A single sample gave rise to the 12 T cell receptor beta chains below, sequenced in a study of cytomegalovirus exposure and HLA in healthy donors. The method was immunoSEQ multiplex PCR; TCRdb's version includes in-frame clones alone and lacks a portion of them. The data show fewer than 200,000 clones, roughly 89% seen once. Sequencing input: PBMCs. Every receptor here comes from a woman under 30 in good health and CMV-seropositive.

This clone was detected a few times. The rearrangement links TRBV5-1 to TRBJ1-2; 10 bases match TRBD1. This CDR3 comprises 15 residues. Germline values: CDR1 SGHRS, CDR2 YFSETQ. With 1 base clipped from V and 4 bases from J, the junction kept 4 bases outside the gene matches. This CDR3 is CASSLLDRGPYGYTF. The CDR3 nucleotides read TGCGCCAGCAGCTTGCTAGACAGGGGGCCCTATGGCTACACCTTC.

This sequence joins TRBV30 and TRBJ1-2; D not certain. Germline loops: CDR1 GTSNPN, CDR2 SVGIG (reference sequence). Trimming cost V 3 bases and J 5 bases, with 13 bases left between them. The CDR3 runs 13 residues. The CDR3 nucleotides are TGTGCCTGGAGACCGGGGAGTCGTTATGGCTACACCTTC. Its translation is CAWRPGSRYGYTF.

This chain links TRBV7-8 with TRBJ2-2; 7 bases are shared with TRBD1. V was pared by 6 bases and J by 0 bases, with 7 bases of the junction left unmatched. The CDR3 runs 16 residues. Germline CDR1 reads SGHVS; CDR2 reads FQNEAQ. The CDR3 region has the DNA TGTGCCAGCAGTTTCCGGGACAGAGCGAACACCGGGGAGCTGTTTTTT. It yields the protein CASSFRDRANTGELFF.

The rearrangement joins TRBV9 to TRBJ2-1, with 8 positions matching TRBD2. The CDR3 contains 16 residues. Germline loops: CDR1 SGDLS, CDR2 YYNGEE. The junction had 8 bases not matched to a gene; V was cut back by 0 bases and J by 6 bases. CDR3 sequence reads: CASSVAPGLAINEQFF. CDR3 sequence (DNA): TGTGCCAGCAGCGTAGCTCCAGGACTAGCTATCAATGAGCAGTTCTTC.

This chain joins TRBV4-2 and TRBJ2-7, with a possible D match to TRBD2 (5 bases). Germline V CDR1 and CDR2: LGHNA, YNFKEQ. The CDR3 spans 19 residues. Between the trimmed V and J ends, which lost 1 base and 2 bases, there was a span of 24 bases. CDR3 residues: CASSQGPITGLLGTYEQYF. CDR3 nucleotides: TGTGCCAGCAGCCAAGGCCCGATCACCGGACTCCTCGGGACCTACGAGCAGTACTTC.

The rearrangement links TRBV7-3 to TRBJ2-1; D remains ambiguous. In germline, CDR1 is SGHTA, CDR2 FQGTGA. Between the trimmed V and J ends, which lost 4 bases and 6 bases, there was a span of 13 bases. This CDR3 region has 14 residues. In nucleotides, the CDR3 is TGTGCCAGCAGCTCTACTGCCGCCTCCAATGAGCAGTTCTTC. Protein: CASSSTAASNEQFF.

The gene calls are TRBV5-6 and TRBJ1-2; D is unclear. Trimming pared 3 bases from V and 7 bases from J, leaving 7 bases between. The CDR3 runs to 11 residues. CDR1 and CDR2 from the germline V gene are SGHDT and YYEEEE. DNA for the CDR3: TGTGCCAGCAGCTCGGGGATTGGCTACACCTTC. This codes for CASSSGIGYTF.

This chain connects TRBV7-6 to TRBJ2-3; the D gene is possibly TRBD2 (6 bases). Germline loops: CDR1 SGHVS, CDR2 FNYEAQ. The CDR3 contains 15 residues. Trimming left V 3 bases short and J 0 bases short, with 10 bases between. The CDR3 sequence is CASSFTRGSTDTQYF. In DNA, the CDR3 is TGTGCCAGCAGCTTTACGCGGGGAAGCACAGATACGCAGTATTTT.

The chain recombines TRBV6-6 with TRBJ2-2; perhaps TRBD2 as D (6 bases). This CDR3 has 12 residues. CDR1 is MNHNY, CDR2 SVGAGI, per germline (reference sequence). Trimming removed 6 bases at V and 6 bases at J, with 8 bases between. CDR3 nucleotides: TGTGCCAGCAGGACGGGGGCCGGGGAGCTGTTTTTT. Amino acids: CASRTGAGELFF.

The V gene is TRBV15, the J gene TRBJ2-7; 9 nucleotides agree with TRBD1. From germline, CDR1 is LNHNV and CDR2 YYDKDF (reference sequence). Trimming at V came to 3 bases and at J to 1 base, leaving 7 bases not matched to a gene. The CDR3 extends over 16 amino acids. The CDR3 DNA reads TGTGCCACCAGCAGGGGACTCGGGACAGGGTCCTACGAGCAGTACTTC. Translating gives CATSRGLGTGSYEQYF.

The CDR3 DNA is TGTGCCAGTGGACAGGGATCTTTTGAGCCCCAGCATTTT. This encodes CASGQGSFEPQHF. The chain uses TRBV6-1 and TRBJ1-5, with TRBD1 matching over 8 bases. V gave up 9 bases and J gave up 8 bases; unmatched junction bases: 9. CDR1 is MNHNS and CDR2 is SASEGT in the germline V gene. This CDR3 comprises 13 residues.

The CDR3 spells CASSPRQGARYGYTF. In DNA, the CDR3 is TGTGCCAGCAGCCCGCGACAGGGGGCGAGGTATGGCTACACCTTC. The chain carries TRBV7-8 and TRBJ1-2; 10 bases align to TRBD1. V dropped 5 bases and J dropped 5; count of bases not matched to a gene: 8. The CDR3 extends over 15 amino acids. Germline V gene sequence: CDR1 SGHVS, CDR2 FQNEAQ.